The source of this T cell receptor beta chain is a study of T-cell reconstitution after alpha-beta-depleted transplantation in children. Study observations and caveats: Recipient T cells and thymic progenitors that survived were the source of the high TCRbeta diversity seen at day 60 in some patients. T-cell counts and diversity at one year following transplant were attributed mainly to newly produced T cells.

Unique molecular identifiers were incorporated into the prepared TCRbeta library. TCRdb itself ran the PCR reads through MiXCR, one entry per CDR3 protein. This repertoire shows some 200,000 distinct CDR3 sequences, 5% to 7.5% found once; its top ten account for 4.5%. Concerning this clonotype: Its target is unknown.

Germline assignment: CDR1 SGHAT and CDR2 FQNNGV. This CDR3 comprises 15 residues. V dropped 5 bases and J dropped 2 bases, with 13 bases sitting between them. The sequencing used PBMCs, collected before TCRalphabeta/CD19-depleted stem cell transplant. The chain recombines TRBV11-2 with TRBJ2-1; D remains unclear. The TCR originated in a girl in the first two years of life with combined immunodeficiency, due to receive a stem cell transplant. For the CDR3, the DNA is TGTGCCAGCAGCGAAACGGACCTGGCCTACAATGAGCAGTTCTTC. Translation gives CASSETDLAYNEQFF.